The 15 T cell receptor beta chains below come from one sample, sequenced in a study of blood T cells in healthy people across ages (dated by TCRdb to the mid-2010s). The library relied on 5' RACE. TCRdb lists the instrument as Illumina HiSeq 2500. A second roughly 7 to 12 cycle PCR used a sample-barcoded 5' primer and a J-beta primer mix. Using fastp at Q25 and MiXCR, TCRdb reprocessed the public reads and kept productive beta chains. Rows are unified per CDR3 protein, each entry keeping the most common DNA and genes. The sample table lists roughly 700,000 distinct CDR3 sequences, about 32% of them with a count of one. Less than 20% of the sample is in the top ten clones. Sequencing was done on a sample of blood. The receptors were sampled from a woman at least 80 years old in good health. Donor details come from another sample of the same person, matched by shared clones.

This clonotype has a handful of counts. This may come from a read error, since a much larger clone is one base off. The chain recombines TRBV7-6 with TRBJ2-3; D is perhaps TRBD1 or TRBD2 (7 bases each). The germline gives CDR1 SGHVS, CDR2 FNYEAQ. The CDR3 has 15 residues. For the CDR3, the DNA is TGTGCCAGCAGCCTCAGGGGGGGAACCACAGATATGCAGTATTTT. Protein product: CASSLRGGTTDMQYF.

The chain couples TRBV5-6 to TRBJ2-3, with 10 bases matching TRBD2. CDR1 SGHDT and CDR2 YYEEEE come from the germline V gene. The CDR3 has 18 residues. Trimming cost V 1 base and J 4 bases; bases outside gene matches: 12. The CDR3, as DNA: TGTGCCAGCAGCTTGCCTCTAGCGGGGGCCAAGGTTGCAGATACGCAGTATTTT. It codes for CASSLPLAGAKVADTQYF.

The chain has TRBV12-3 or TRBV12-4 and TRBJ2-7; no clear D gene. The CDR3 length is 14 residues. Trimming stripped 6 bases from V and 0 bases from J, with 12 bases between. The CDR3 DNA sequence: TGTGCCAGCAGGCCAGGTTCTCACTCCTACGAGCAGTACTTC. Encoded protein: CASRPGSHSYEQYF.

This clonotype was recorded at least ten times. This chain links TRBV7-2 with TRBJ1-5; D remains unclear. Trimming shortened V by 2 bases and J by 3 bases, and 2 bases separated the two germline ends. The CDR3 spans 12 residues. Germline V gene data show CDR1 as SGHTA and CDR2 as FQGNSA. In nucleotides, the CDR3 is TGTGCCAGCAGCTTATCCAATCAGCCCCAGCATTTT. This codes for CASSLSNQPQHF. Full variable domain (rest looked up from reference TRBV7-2 and TRBJ1-5): GAGVSQSPSNKVTEKGKDVELRCDPISGHTALYWYRQSLGQGLEFLIYFQGNSAPDKSGLPSDRFSAERTGGSVSTLTIQRTQQEDSAVYLCASSLSNQPQHFGDGTRLSIL.

A word on this clonotype: The junction departs from germline at one end; a sequencing error may be responsible. This chain uses TRBV7-2 with TRBJ1-3, with TRBD1 matching 7 bases. The CDR3 is made up of 16 amino acids. The germline V gene encodes CDR1 SGHTA and CDR2 FQGNSA. The CDR3 DNA reads as TGTGCCTGCAGCTTCCAGACAGGGTACTCTGGAAACACCATATATTTT. This sequence encodes CACSFQTGYSGNTIYF.

This clonotype was recorded many times. The V call is TRBV12-3 or TRBV12-4, the J call TRBJ1-5; 12 bases fit TRBD1. After removal of 6 bases from V and 6 bases from J, the junction contained 3 bases not matched to a gene. The CDR3 is 14 residues long. CDR3 residues: CASRGQGASQPQHF. The CDR3, as DNA: TGTGCCAGCAGGGGACAGGGGGCAAGTCAGCCCCAGCATTTT.

Concerning this clonotype: With a much larger clone just one base away, this may be a read error. CDR3: CSVRWDSGFTDTQYF. CDR3 nucleotides: TGCAGTGTTAGGTGGGACAGCGGCTTCACAGATACGCAGTATTTT. The chain carries TRBV20-1 and TRBJ2-3, with TRBD1 identical over 7 bases. The CDR3 sequence is 15 residues long. The germline CDR1 and CDR2 sequences are DFQATT and SNEGSKA (reference sequence). V lost 7 bases to trimming and J lost 2 bases; unmatched junction nucleotides: 12.

At least ten counts were recorded for this clonotype. This chain links TRBV7-2 with TRBJ2-1; a weak D match, TRBD1 (6 bases). There are 13 residues in the CDR3. The V end was cut by 1 base, the J end by 12 bases, with 13 bases between. In germline, CDR1 is SGHTA, CDR2 FQGNSA. Here the CDR3 DNA reads TGTGCCAGCAGCTTAGGCACAGGGTCGGGGCAGTTCTTC. Translating it yields CASSLGTGSGQFF.

V gene TRBV5-1 combines with J gene TRBJ2-3; no clear D. Germline V gene data show CDR1 as SGHRS and CDR2 as YFSETQ. CDR3 size: 16 residues. V lost 0 bases to trimming and J lost 2 bases, with 13 bases between them. The CDR3 DNA reads TGCGCCAGCAGCTTGGCCCCGGCGGAGATCACAGATACGCAGTATTTT. Translation: CASSLAPAEITDTQYF.

This chain joins TRBV11-2 and TRBJ2-1; 7 bases are a match to TRBD1. The CDR3 is 14 amino acids. The V segment lost 5 bases and the J segment 10 bases; nucleotides outside the gene matches: 11. Germline-derived CDR1 and CDR2 are SGHAT and FQNNGV. CDR3 nucleotides: TGTGCCAGCAGCACGAGACAGGGAGAATACGAGCAGTTCTTC. This sequence encodes CASSTRQGEYEQFF. Based on the CDR3 plus reference TRBV11-2 and TRBJ2-1, the full variable domain is EAGVAQSPRYKIIEKRQSVAFWCNPISGHATLYWYQQILGQGPKLLIQFQNNGVVDDSQLPKDRFSAERLKGVDSTLKIQPAKLEDSAVYLCASSTRQGEYEQFFGPGTRLTVL.

This clonotype was seen ten or more times. The CDR3, as DNA: TGTGCCAGCAGTCCTACCAACAGGGTCGGAGGGGCCGGTGAGCAGTTCTTC. Its translation is CASSPTNRVGGAGEQFF. The gene calls are TRBV6-6 and TRBJ2-1, with D perhaps given as TRBD1 or TRBD2 (6 bases each). V lost 5 bases and J 9 bases, leaving 26 bases between the germline ends. The germline V gene encodes CDR1 MNHNY and CDR2 SVGAGI (reference sequence). The CDR3 spans 17 residues.

This chain connects TRBV19 to TRBJ2-7; D could derive from TRBD1 or TRBD2 (5 bases each). V lost 6 bases and J 7 bases, leaving 25 bases between the germline ends. Germline V gene sequence: CDR1 LNHDA, CDR2 SQIVND (reference sequence). The CDR3 covers 16 residues. As DNA, the CDR3 is TGTGCCAGTAGCTATTCCGGGACCGGACTTTACAATGAGCAGTACTTC. This sequence encodes CASSYSGTGLYNEQYF.

This chain joins TRBV5-1 and TRBJ2-2, with TRBD2 as a possible D gene (5 bases). The CDR3 sequence is 13 residues long. Germline V CDR1 and CDR2: SGHRS, YFSETQ. Trimming pared 5 bases from V and 2 bases from J, leaving 7 bases between. For the CDR3, the DNA is TGCGCCAGCAGGGAGGACAACACCGGGGAGCTGTTTTTT. It yields the protein CASREDNTGELFF.

This clonotype was seen repeatedly, ten times or more. The V gene is TRBV2, the J gene TRBJ2-5; D gene ambiguous. V lost 6 bases and J 5 bases, leaving 16 bases between the germline ends. CDR1 is SNHLY, CDR2 FYNNEI, per germline. CDR3 length: 14 residues. The CDR3 here is CASRPTRKGETQYF. The DNA for the CDR3 is TGTGCCAGCAGACCTACGAGGAAAGGGGAGACCCAGTACTTC.

This clonotype was seen repeatedly, ten times or more. This rearrangement joins TRBV3-1 to TRBJ2-5, with 7 bases that match TRBD2. Unmatched junction bases numbered 10, after V lost 5 bases and J lost 1 base. The CDR3 is 16 amino acids. From germline, CDR1 is LGHDT and CDR2 YNNKEL (reference sequence). The CDR3 bases are TGTGCCAGCAGCTACCGGCCGCTAGCGGCCCAAGAGACCCAGTACTTC. The encoded protein is CASSYRPLAAQETQYF.